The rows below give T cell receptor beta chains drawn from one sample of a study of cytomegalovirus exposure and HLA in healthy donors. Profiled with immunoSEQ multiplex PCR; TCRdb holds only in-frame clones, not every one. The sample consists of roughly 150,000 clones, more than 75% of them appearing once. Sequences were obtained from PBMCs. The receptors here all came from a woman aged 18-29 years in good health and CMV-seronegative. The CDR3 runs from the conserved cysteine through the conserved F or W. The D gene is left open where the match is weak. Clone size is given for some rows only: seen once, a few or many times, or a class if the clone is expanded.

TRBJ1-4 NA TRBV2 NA CASSEGDGSEKLFF TGTGCCAGCAGTGAAGGCGACGGGTCTGAAAAACTGTTTTTT
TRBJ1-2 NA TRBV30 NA CAWSVSSGYTF TGTGCCTGGAGTGTATCTTCCGGCTACACCTTC
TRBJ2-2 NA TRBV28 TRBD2 CASSSVAGGPGELFF TGTGCCAGCAGTTCGGTAGCGGGGGGGCCCGGGGAGCTGTTTTTT
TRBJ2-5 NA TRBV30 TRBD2 CAWSNVLAGRETQYF TGTGCCTGGAGTAACGTCTTAGCGGGCCGCGAGACCCAGTACTTC
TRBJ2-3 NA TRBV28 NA CASSFANLLGTDTQYF TGTGCCAGCAGTTTTGCCAACTTGCTGGGCACAGATACGCAGTATTTT
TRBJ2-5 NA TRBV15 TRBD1 CATSRQGARETQYF TGTGCCACCAGCAGACAGGGGGCGCGGGAGACCCAGTACTTC
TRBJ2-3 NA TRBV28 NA CASSFREWADTQYF TGTGCCAGCAGTTTCCGGGAGTGGGCAGATACGCAGTATTTT
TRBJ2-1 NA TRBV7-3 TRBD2 CASSPPGGENEQFF TGTGCCAGCAGCCCTCCGGGGGGAGAGAATGAGCAGTTCTTC
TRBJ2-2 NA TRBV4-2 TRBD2 CASSQDPIAGTNTGELFF TGTGCCAGCAGCCAAGATCCGATAGCGGGGACGAACACCGGGGAGCTGTTTTTT
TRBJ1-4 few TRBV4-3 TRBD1 CASSQEGDSNEKLFF TGCGCCAGCAGCCAAGAAGGGGACAGTAATGAAAAACTGTTTTTT
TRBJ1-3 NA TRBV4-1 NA CASSQGAGTGNTIYF TGCGCCAGCAGCCAAGGTGCGGGGACTGGAAACACCATATATTTT
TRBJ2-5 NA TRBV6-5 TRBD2 CASSYSGTSGQETQYF TGTGCCAGCAGTTATTCCGGGACTAGCGGGCAAGAGACCCAGTACTTC
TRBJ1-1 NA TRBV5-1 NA CASSPYTNTEAFF TGCGCCAGCAGCCCGTACACGAACACTGAAGCTTTCTTT
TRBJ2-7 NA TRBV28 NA CASSWGVYEQYF TGTGCCAGCAGTTGGGGGGTCTACGAGCAGTACTTC
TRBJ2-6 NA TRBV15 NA CATSPVQISEANVLTF TGTGCCACCAGCCCGGTTCAAATCTCTGAGGCCAACGTCCTGACTTTC
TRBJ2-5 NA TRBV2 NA CASNPGTRETQYF TGTGCCAGCAACCCCGGGACTCGGGAGACCCAGTACTTC
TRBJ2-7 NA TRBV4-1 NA CASSPIAGEGYEQYF TGCGCCAGCAGCCCCATTGCAGGGGAAGGCTACGAGCAGTACTTC
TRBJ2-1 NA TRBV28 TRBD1 CASSLGDRLYNEQFF TGTGCCAGCAGTTTGGGGGACAGACTCTACAATGAGCAGTTCTTC
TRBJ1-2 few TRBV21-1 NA CASSNQSQRREAEVYGYTF TGTGCCAGCAGCAATCAATCCCAGCGCAGGGAGGCGGAGGTCTATGGCTACACCTTC
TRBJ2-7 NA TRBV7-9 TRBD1 CASSSQAGTVPYEQYF TGTGCCAGCAGCTCACAGGCCGGGACAGTCCCCTACGAGCAGTACTTC
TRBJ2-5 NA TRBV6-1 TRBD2 CASRNSGTRGETQYF TGTGCCAGCAGGAATAGCGGGACTAGAGGGGAGACCCAGTACTTC
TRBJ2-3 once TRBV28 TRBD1 CASSFFPGRTRQGADTQYF TGTGCCAGCAGTTTTTTCCCCGGTCGGACGCGGCAGGGGGCAGATACGCAGTATTTT